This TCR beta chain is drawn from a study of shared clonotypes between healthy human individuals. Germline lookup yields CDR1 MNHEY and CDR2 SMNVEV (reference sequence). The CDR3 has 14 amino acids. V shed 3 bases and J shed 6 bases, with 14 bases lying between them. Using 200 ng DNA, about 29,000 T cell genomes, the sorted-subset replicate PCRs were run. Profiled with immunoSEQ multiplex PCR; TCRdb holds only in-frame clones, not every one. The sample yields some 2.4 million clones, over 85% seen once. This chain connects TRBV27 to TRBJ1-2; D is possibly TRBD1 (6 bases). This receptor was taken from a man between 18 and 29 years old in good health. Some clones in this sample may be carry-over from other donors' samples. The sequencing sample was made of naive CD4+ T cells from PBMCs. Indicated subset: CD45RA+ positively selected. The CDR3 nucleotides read TGTGCCAGCAGTTTTGGGGGGCGACTCAATGGCTACACCTTC. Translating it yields CASSFGGRLNGYTF.